Sequencing of this T cell receptor (beta chain) was carried out in a study of shared clonotypes between healthy human individuals. There are 13 residues in the CDR3. The germline gives CDR1 SGHTA, CDR2 FQGNSA. After removal of 10 bases from V and 9 bases from J, the junction contained 8 bases not matched to a gene. Method: immunoSEQ multiplex PCR; TCRdb's copy keeps in-frame clones and lacks some. Seen here are hundreds of thousands of clones, about 78% observed once, and the top ten hold 1.5% to 2%. This clone was picked up a small number of times. The TCR sequence derives from a woman under 40 in good health. The sample consisted of memory CD4+ T cells sorted from blood. This sample's subset: CD45RA-negative fraction. The chain couples TRBV7-2 to TRBJ2-1; 11 bases fit TRBD2. The CDR3 loop is CANRMTSGIEQFF. The CDR3 DNA follows: TGTGCCAACCGCATGACTAGCGGGATTGAGCAGTTCTTC.